This T cell receptor beta chain emerged from a study of T cell repertoires in cytomegalovirus infection. Notes on the study in general: CMV-specific TCR beta clonotypes restricted by HLA-C were the ones dominating the ex vivo response.

TCRdb redid the calling of the reads with MiXCR, one entry per CDR3 protein. The table shows hundreds of thousands of distinct CDR3 sequences, with roughly 33% occurring only once. About this clonotype itself: Antigen: not known.

This CDR3 contains 16 residues. CDR1 and CDR2 from the germline V gene are MGHRA and YSYEKL. Trimming took 2 bases from V and 2 from J; bases not matched to a gene: 8. The chain uses TRBV4-1 and TRBJ2-7; 8 nucleotides agree with TRBD1. The clonotype originates from a human donor in good health (CMV status not recorded). Some clones in this sample may be carry-over from other donors' samples. The starting material was cultured PBMCs, obtained from culture after CMV antigen stimulation. The CDR3 region has the DNA TGCGCCAGCAGCCAAATATGTCAGGGGGCAACCTACGAGCAGTACTTC. This translates into CASSQICQGATYEQYF.